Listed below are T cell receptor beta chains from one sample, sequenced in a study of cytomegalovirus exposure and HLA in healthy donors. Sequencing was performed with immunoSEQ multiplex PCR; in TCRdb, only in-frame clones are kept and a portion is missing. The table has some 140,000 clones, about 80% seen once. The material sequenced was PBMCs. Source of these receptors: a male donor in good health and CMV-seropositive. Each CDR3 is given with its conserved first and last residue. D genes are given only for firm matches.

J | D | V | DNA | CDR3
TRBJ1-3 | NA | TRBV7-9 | TGTTCCAGCAGCTTCAAAAGCGGCGCCATATATTTT | CSSSFKSGAIYF
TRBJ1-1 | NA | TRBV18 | TGTGCCAGCTCATCCAGGCACGGGGAGTCGAACACTGAAGCTTTCTTT | CASSSRHGESNTEAFF
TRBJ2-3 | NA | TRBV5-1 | TGCGCCAGCAGCTTGGCCTCTTTTGCGGGGACTAGCACAGATACGCAGTATTTT | CASSLASFAGTSTDTQYF
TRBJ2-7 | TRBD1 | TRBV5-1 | TGCGCCAGCAGCTTGGACGGACAGGGGGGCTACGAGCAGTACTTC | CASSLDGQGGYEQYF
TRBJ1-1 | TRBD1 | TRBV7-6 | TGTGCCAGCAGCGAGGGACAGGGAGAAGCTTTCTTT | CASSEGQGEAFF
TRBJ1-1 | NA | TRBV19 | TGTGCCAGTAGTTCCCTCCCCGGGGTCGAGGCTTTCTTT | CASSSLPGVEAFF
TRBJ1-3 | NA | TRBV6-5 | TGTGCCAGCAGTTACTCTTGGCGACTCACTGGAAACACCATATATTTT | CASSYSWRLTGNTIYF
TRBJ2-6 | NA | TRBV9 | TGTGCCAGCAGCTTCTCCAGGGGTCAGTTGGGGGCCAACGTCCTGACTTTC | CASSFSRGQLGANVLTF
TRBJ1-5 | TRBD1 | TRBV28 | TGTGCCAGCAGTGTACAGGGGGTACAGCCCCAGCATTTT | CASSVQGVQPQHF
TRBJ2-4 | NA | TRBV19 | TGTGCCAGTAGTATACGGCAGGGGGGTGCCAAAAACATTCAATACTTC | CASSIRQGGAKNIQYF
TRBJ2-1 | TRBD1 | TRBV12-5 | TGTGCTAGTGGCAGGACAGGGGTCGGAAATGAGCAGTTCTTC | CASGRTGVGNEQFF
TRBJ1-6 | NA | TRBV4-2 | TGTGCCAGCAGCCAAGATTCAAACAGGGCATTTTCACCCCTCCACTTT | CASSQDSNRAFSPLHF
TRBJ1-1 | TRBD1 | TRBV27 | TGTGCCAGCAGTAGACGGACAGGGCTGAACACTGAAGCTTTCTTT | CASSRRTGLNTEAFF
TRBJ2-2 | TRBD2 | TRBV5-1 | TGCGCCAGCAGCAGACTAGCGGGAGGGCACCAAGGCGGGGAGCTGTTTTTT | CASSRLAGGHQGGELFF
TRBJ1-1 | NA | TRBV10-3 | TGTGCCATCAGTGAGTTCGAGGAGAACACTGAAGCTTTCTTT | CAISEFEENTEAFF
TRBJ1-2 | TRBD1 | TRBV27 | TGTGCCAGCAGTTTAGACAGGGGCTATGGCTACACCTTC | CASSLDRGYGYTF
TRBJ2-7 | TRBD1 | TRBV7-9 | TGTGCCAGCAGCTCCCGGGACAGGGATCACGAGCAGTACTTC | CASSSRDRDHEQYF
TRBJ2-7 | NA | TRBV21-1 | TGTGCCAGCAGTCGGGTCCCCATAGCCTACGAGCAGTACTTC | CASSRVPIAYEQYF
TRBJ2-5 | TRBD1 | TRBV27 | TGTGCCAGCAGTCCGGACAGGGGGCAAGAGACCCAGTACTTC | CASSPDRGQETQYF